The clone carrying this T cell receptor (beta chain) was seen only once. The data were obtained in a study of blood T cell repertoires in COVID-19. For the study at large: From the United States, Italy and Spain came samples of acute and convalescent COVID-19. PBMCs, B-cell-depleted T cells, or T cells provided the cDNA or gDNA that made up the material.

In the original workflow: Reference gene primer amplification in the assay estimated nucleated cell counts. The repertoire was sequenced with immunoSEQ multiplex PCR; TCRdb's copy has only in-frame clones and lacks some. That table gives V, J and clone size, and the DNA gave D and trimming. This sample has some 99,000 clones, with around 85% found just once. CDR3 length: 13 amino acids. The J segment lost 6 bases and the V segment lost 4 bases, leaving 6 bases of the junction unmatched. CDR1 is SGDLS, CDR2 YYNGEE, per germline. The clonotype originates from a woman older than 75 with acute or convalescent COVID-19. The sample comprised peripheral blood. This chain links TRBV9 with TRBJ1-2, with 7 bases identical to TRBD1. CDR3 region: CASSSGTANGYTF. In nucleotides, the CDR3 is TGTGCCAGCAGCTCTGGGACAGCGAATGGCTACACCTTC.